A single sample is the source of the 5 T cell receptor beta chains below, sequenced in a study of cytomegalovirus exposure and HLA in healthy donors. The protocol was immunoSEQ multiplex PCR, while the TCRdb copy is restricted to in-frame clones and leaves out a portion. The table lists 300,000 to 400,000 clones, roughly 89% of them singletons, with under 0.9% in the top ten. Input material: PBMCs. These receptor sequences come from a young woman in good health and CMV-seronegative.

DNA for the CDR3: TGTGCCAGCAGCGGACAGGGGGTTTACGCCAAAAACATTCAGTACTTC. It codes for CASSGQGVYAKNIQYF. The chain is built from TRBV5-6 and TRBJ2-4; the match to TRBD1 covers 10 bases. Germline lookup yields CDR1 SGHDT and CDR2 YYEEEE. There are 16 residues in the CDR3. V gave up 4 bases and J gave up 1 base; unmatched junction bases: 5.

This chain links TRBV27 with TRBJ2-7; 9 bases line up with TRBD2. V dropped 6 bases and J dropped 4; count of bases not matched to a gene: 10. This CDR3 comprises 15 residues. Germline CDR1 MNHEY, CDR2 SMNVEV (reference sequence). The CDR3 sequence: CASRYGTSNRYEQYF. For the CDR3, the DNA is TGTGCCAGCAGATATGGGACTAGCAACCGATACGAGCAGTACTTC.

The chain uses TRBV6-5 and TRBJ2-5; 8 bases agree with TRBD1. The V and J ends lost 6 bases and 5 bases, in that order; junction bases with no gene match: 11. Germline CDR1 and CDR2: MNHEY and SVGAGI. This CDR3 comprises 15 residues. The CDR3: CASSSLSGGSETQYF. CDR3 DNA sequence: TGTGCCAGCAGCTCCCTCTCAGGGGGCTCGGAGACCCAGTACTTC.

J is TRBJ2-7 and V is TRBV6-6; weak D call: TRBD1 (5 bases). Germline loops: CDR1 MNHNY, CDR2 SVGAGI (reference sequence). The CDR3 sequence is 12 residues long. V was clipped by 4 bases and J by 3 bases, with 7 bases between them. This chain's CDR3 is CASSLDSYEQYF. In DNA form, the CDR3 reads TGTGCCAGCAGTTTAGACAGCTACGAGCAGTACTTC.

This clone was seen a single time. The V and J genes are TRBV28 and TRBJ2-2, with 9 bases that match TRBD1. Germline loops: CDR1 MDHEN, CDR2 SYDVKM. The CDR3 runs to 15 residues. The trim removed 4 bases at V and 4 bases at J, leaving 4 bases unmatched. This CDR3 is CASSWTGVSTGELFF. The CDR3 nucleotides are TGTGCCAGCAGTTGGACAGGGGTAAGCACCGGGGAGCTGTTTTTT. Looking up the rest from reference TRBV28 and TRBJ2-2 gives the full variable domain: DVKVTQSSRYLVKRTGEKVFLECVQDMDHENMFWYRQDPGLGLRLIYFSYDVKMKEKGDIPEGYSVSREKKERFSLILESASTNQTSMYLCASSWTGVSTGELFFGEGSRLTVL.